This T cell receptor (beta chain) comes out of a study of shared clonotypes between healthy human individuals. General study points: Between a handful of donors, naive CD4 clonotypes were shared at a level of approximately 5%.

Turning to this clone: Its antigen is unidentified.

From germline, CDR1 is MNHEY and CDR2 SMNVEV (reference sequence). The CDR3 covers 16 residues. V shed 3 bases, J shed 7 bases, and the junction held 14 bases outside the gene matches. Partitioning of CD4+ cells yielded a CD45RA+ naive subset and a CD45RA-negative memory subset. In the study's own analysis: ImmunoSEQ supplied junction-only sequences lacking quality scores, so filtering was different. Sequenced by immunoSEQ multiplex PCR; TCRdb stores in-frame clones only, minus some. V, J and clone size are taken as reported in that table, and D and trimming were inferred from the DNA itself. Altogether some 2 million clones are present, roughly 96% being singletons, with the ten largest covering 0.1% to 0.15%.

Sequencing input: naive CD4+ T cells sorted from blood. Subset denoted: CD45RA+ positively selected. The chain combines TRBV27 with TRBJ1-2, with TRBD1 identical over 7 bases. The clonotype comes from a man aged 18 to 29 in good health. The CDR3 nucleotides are TGTGCCAGCAGTTTCTTACCCGGGACAGACCCTTTTGGCTACACCTTC. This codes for CASSFLPGTDPFGYTF.